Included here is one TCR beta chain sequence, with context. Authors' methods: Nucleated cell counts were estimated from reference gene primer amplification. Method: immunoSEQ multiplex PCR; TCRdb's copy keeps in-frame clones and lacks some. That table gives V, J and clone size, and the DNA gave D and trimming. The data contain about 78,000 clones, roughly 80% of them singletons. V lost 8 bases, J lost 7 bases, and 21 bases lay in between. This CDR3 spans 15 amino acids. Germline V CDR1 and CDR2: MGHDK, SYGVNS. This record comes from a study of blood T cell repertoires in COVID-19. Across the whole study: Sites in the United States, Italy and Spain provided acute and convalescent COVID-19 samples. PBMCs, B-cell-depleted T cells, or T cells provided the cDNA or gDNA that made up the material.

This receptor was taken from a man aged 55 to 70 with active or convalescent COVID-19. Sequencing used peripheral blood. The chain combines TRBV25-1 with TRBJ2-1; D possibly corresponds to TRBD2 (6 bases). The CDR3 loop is CASARVAGTSNEQFF. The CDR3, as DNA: TGTGCCAGCGCACGAGTCGCGGGGACTTCAAATGAGCAGTTCTTC. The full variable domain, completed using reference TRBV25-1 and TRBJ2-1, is EADIYQTPRYLVIGTGKKITLECSQTMGHDKMYWYQQDPGMELHLIHYSYGVNSTEKGDLSSESTVSRIRTEHFPLTLESARPSHTSQYLCASARVAGTSNEQFFGPGTRLTVL.